The next 28 T cell receptor beta chains were all read from a single sample in a study of cytomegalovirus exposure and HLA in healthy donors. Primers: 60 Vbeta forward and 13 Jbeta reverse. TCRdb's copy holds only in-frame clones and misses some; the assay was immunoSEQ multiplex PCR. The table includes around 120,000 clones, about 76% detected once. The specimen sequenced was PBMCs. The receptors shown here come from a man in his fifties or sixties in good health and CMV-seropositive.

The chain recombines TRBV29-1 with TRBJ2-3; 8 bases line up with TRBD1. The CDR3 covers 13 residues. The J segment lost 4 bases and the V segment lost 4 bases, leaving 4 bases of the junction unmatched. The germline CDR1 and CDR2 sequences are SQVTM and ANQGSEA. The CDR3 DNA reads TGCAGCGTTGGGACAGGGTTGGCAGATACGCAGTATTTT. Translated: CSVGTGLADTQYF.

J is TRBJ1-4 and V is TRBV6-1; D ambiguous. The germline CDR1 and CDR2 sequences are MNHNS and SASEGT. The CDR3 is 14 residues long. V was clipped by 7 bases and J by 0 bases, with 9 bases between them. The CDR3 loop reads CASKELATNEKLFF. The CDR3 DNA sequence: TGTGCCAGCAAGGAGCTTGCAACTAATGAAAAACTGTTTTTT.

The V gene is TRBV30, the J gene TRBJ1-2, with a possible D match to TRBD1 (5 bases). The germline CDR1 and CDR2 sequences are GTSNPN and SVGIG (reference sequence). The V end was cut by 3 bases, the J end by 6 bases, with 11 bases between. This CDR3 contains 12 residues. In DNA form, the CDR3 reads TGTGCCTGGAGGGGGGGAGGACATGGCTACACCTTC. This codes for CAWRGGGHGYTF.

In this sample, this clone turned up once. The rearrangement uses TRBV7-9 and TRBJ2-7; D call uncertain. This CDR3 has 12 residues. Germline V CDR1 and CDR2: SEHNR, FQNEAQ (reference sequence). V lost 1 base, J lost 9 bases, and 10 bases lay in between. The CDR3 spells CASSLDSRTQYF. The DNA for the CDR3 is TGTGCCAGCAGCTTAGATAGTCGAACGCAGTACTTC.

The J gene is TRBJ1-1, the V gene TRBV5-1; TRBD1 matches at 10 bases. The V and J ends lost 4 bases and 4 bases, in that order; junction bases with no gene match: 10. Germline V lookup: CDR1 SGHRS, CDR2 YFSETQ. The CDR3 contains 16 residues. The DNA for the CDR3 is TGCGCCAGCAGCCTACGACAGGGGGCTGTTCGCACTGAAGCTTTCTTT. Translating gives CASSLRQGAVRTEAFF.

This clone was counted between two and nine times. The chain carries TRBV18 and TRBJ2-1, with 10 bases fitting TRBD2. CDR3 size: 15 residues. The germline V gene encodes CDR1 KGHSH and CDR2 LQKENI. Germline trimming cut 5 bases from V and 6 bases from J; bases unmatched to any gene: 7. The CDR3 bases are TGTGCCAGCTCAGCCCTAGCGGGAGTTCTCAATGAGCAGTTCTTC. Amino acid sequence: CASSALAGVLNEQFF.

J is TRBJ2-1 and V is TRBV11-3; 12 bases line up with TRBD2. Trimming removed 5 bases from V and 7 bases from J; junction bases left unmatched: 6. Germline V gives CDR1 SGHNT, CDR2 YENEEA. CDR3 length: 15 amino acids. The CDR3 nucleotides read TGTGCCAGCAGCCCCCGACTAGCGGGAGCTAATGAGCAGTTCTTC. Translation gives CASSPRLAGANEQFF.

On this clone: Germline and junction disagree at one end, which may indicate a read error. V gene TRBV15 combines with J gene TRBJ1-4, with a weak D call TRBD1 (6 bases). Per germline, CDR1 LNHNV and CDR2 YYDKDF (reference sequence). This CDR3 comprises 18 residues. The CDR3 DNA follows: TGTGCCACCAGAAGAGTTTCCGGACAGACCGACACTAATGAAAAACTGTTTTTT. This gives the protein CATRRVSGQTDTNEKLFF.

This clone came up once. The chain combines TRBV28 with TRBJ1-5; unclear D gene. The CDR3 totals 15 residues. Trimming shortened V by 3 bases and J by 1 base, and 10 bases separated the two germline ends. Germline V CDR1 and CDR2: MDHEN, SYDVKM. The CDR3 nucleotides read TGTGCCAGCAGTTTTGTGGGAGGGAGCAATCAGCCCCAGCATTTT. Its protein product is CASSFVGGSNQPQHF.

This clone occurred once. The chain links TRBV5-6 to TRBJ1-4, with D maybe TRBD1 (6 bases). CDR3 length: 15 amino acids. V gave up 1 base and J gave up 6 bases, with 13 bases separating them. Looked up from germline, CDR1 is SGHDT and CDR2 is YYEEEE. CDR3 DNA sequence: TGTGCCAGCAGCTTGATTGGGGGCGAGGATGAAAAACTGTTTTTT. It specifies CASSLIGGEDEKLFF.

This clone was detected once. V usage is TRBV15 and J usage is TRBJ2-7; 9 nucleotides agree with TRBD2. The germline gives CDR1 LNHNV, CDR2 YYDKDF (reference sequence). After removal of 4 bases from V and 3 bases from J, the junction contained 10 bases not matched to a gene. This CDR3 has 16 amino acids. CDR3 DNA sequence: TGTGCCACCAGCACCCAGGAGCAGCGGGGGGACTACGAGCAGTACTTC. It specifies CATSTQEQRGDYEQYF. Full variable domain (remainder filled in from reference TRBV15 and TRBJ2-7): DAMVIQNPRYQVTQFGKPVTLSCSQTLNHNVMYWYQQKSSQAPKLLFHYYDKDFNNEADTPDNFQSRRPNTSFCFLDIRSPGLGDTAMYLCATSTQEQRGDYEQYFGPGTRLTVT.

The rearrangement joins TRBV27 to TRBJ1-1; D gene uncertain. CDR3 size: 14 residues. The germline CDR1 and CDR2 sequences are MNHEY and SMNVEV (reference sequence). The V end lost 2 bases, the J end lost 1 base, and 8 bases lay between the germline ends. CDR3 region: CASSLMGGNTEAFF. DNA for the CDR3: TGTGCCAGCAGTTTAATGGGAGGGAACACTGAAGCTTTCTTT.

The chain is built from TRBV23-1 and TRBJ1-2, with 12 bases matching TRBD1. TRBV23-1 is filed as an ORF, its function uncertain. The CDR3 runs to 17 residues. The V gene end was trimmed by 2 bases and the J gene end by 5 bases; junction bases not matched to a gene: 9. CDR3: CASSQPRPGQGAYGYTF. CDR3 in DNA: TGCGCCAGCAGTCAACCTCGACCGGGACAGGGGGCGTATGGCTACACCTTC.

V gene TRBV6-1 combines with J gene TRBJ2-7; 8 nucleotides match TRBD1. This CDR3 comprises 15 residues. CDR1 is MNHNS and CDR2 is SASEGT in the germline V gene. Unmatched junction bases numbered 13, after V lost 6 bases and J lost 6 bases. DNA of the CDR3: TGTGCCAGCAGCGCTGACAGGGGCGGTCGTGGCGAGCAGTACTTC. The encoded protein is CASSADRGGRGEQYF.

V gene TRBV2 combines with J gene TRBJ2-2; TRBD1 might be the D (6 bases). Trimming stripped 6 bases from V and 1 base from J, with 6 bases between. Germline V gene lookup returns CDR1 SNHLY and CDR2 FYNNEI. The CDR3 covers 13 residues. The chain's CDR3 is CASRTGNTGELFF. Written as DNA, the CDR3 is TGTGCCAGCAGGACAGGGAACACCGGGGAGCTGTTTTTT.

The sample holds a few counts of this clone. The chain carries TRBV28 and TRBJ2-1; 7 nucleotides align to TRBD2. There are 12 residues in the CDR3. V lost 3 bases, J lost 7 bases, and 0 bases stayed unmatched. Germline V gene data show CDR1 as MDHEN and CDR2 as SYDVKM. CDR3 region: CASSLGGNEQFF. In nucleotides, the CDR3 is TGTGCCAGCAGTTTGGGAGGGAATGAGCAGTTCTTC.

The chain is built from TRBV30 and TRBJ2-5, with D maybe TRBD1 (5 bases). The V end lost 0 bases, the J end lost 0 bases, and 11 bases lay between the germline ends. This CDR3 is built from 15 residues. CDR1 GTSNPN and CDR2 SVGIG come from the germline V gene (reference sequence). CDR3 sequence reads: CAWSVDTSYQETQYF. The CDR3 DNA reads as TGTGCCTGGAGTGTGGACACCTCGTACCAAGAGACCCAGTACTTC.

The CDR3 reads CASSLRRPATIYF. The CDR3 DNA reads TGTGCCAGCAGTTTGCGCAGGCCTGCCACCATATATTTT. The chain joins TRBV28 to TRBJ1-3; D is unresolved. CDR3 size: 13 residues. The V gene's germline CDR1 is MDHEN and CDR2 SYDVKM. The germline V and J ends were trimmed by 3 bases and 9 bases, with 12 bases remaining between them.

The chain combines TRBV5-1 with TRBJ1-4; maybe TRBD1 (5 bases). V lost 4 bases, J lost 0 bases, and 13 bases lay in between. CDR3 size: 16 residues. Germline V gene sequence: CDR1 SGHRS, CDR2 YFSETQ. The CDR3 spells CASSQLTVSTNEKLFF. Here the CDR3 DNA reads TGCGCCAGCAGCCAATTGACAGTCTCAACTAATGAAAAACTGTTTTTT.

The rearrangement joins TRBV28 to TRBJ2-6; 11 bases are a match to TRBD1. J lost 1 base, V lost 5 bases, and 4 bases had no gene match. The CDR3 runs 17 residues. CDR1 is MDHEN and CDR2 is SYDVKM in the germline V gene. The CDR3 region is CASSPGTGGSGANVLTF. The CDR3 region has the DNA TGTGCCAGCAGTCCTGGGACAGGGGGTTCTGGGGCCAACGTCCTGACTTTC.

The rearrangement uses TRBV7-3 and TRBJ1-3, with TRBD1 matching 7 bases. Germline V lookup: CDR1 SGHTA, CDR2 FQGTGA. This CDR3 has 15 residues. The junction had 4 bases not matched to a gene; V was cut back by 4 bases and J by 1 base. CDR3 coding DNA: TGTGCCAGCAGCTCCCTACAGGGGTCTGGAAACACCATATATTTT. This sequence encodes CASSSLQGSGNTIYF.

The chain uses TRBV12-5 and TRBJ1-4; D is ambiguous. The CDR3 contains 18 residues. The V gene's germline CDR1 is LGHNT and CDR2 FRNRAP. Trimming shortened V by 0 bases and J by 3 bases, and 17 bases separated the two germline ends. The CDR3 coding sequence is TGTGCTAGTGGTTTGGTACTGAGCTCGGTACGTGCTAATGAAAAACTGTTTTTT. It specifies CASGLVLSSVRANEKLFF.

The chain combines TRBV10-1 with TRBJ2-3, with 12 bases matching TRBD2. Germline trimming cut 4 bases from V and 6 bases from J; bases unmatched to any gene: 5. Per germline, CDR1 WNHNN and CDR2 SYGVQD (reference sequence). The CDR3 sequence is 15 residues long. CDR3 in amino acids: CASSGDGLAGDTQYF. The DNA for the CDR3 is TGCGCCAGCAGTGGAGACGGACTAGCGGGGGATACGCAGTATTTT.

The chain has TRBV5-1 and TRBJ2-1; the D gene is possibly TRBD1 (6 bases). CDR1 and CDR2 from the germline V gene are SGHRS and YFSETQ. V lost 7 bases to trimming and J lost 5 bases, with 13 bases between them. The CDR3 loop spans 13 amino acids. CDR3 sequence reads: CASRGGSNNEQFF. The CDR3 region has the DNA TGCGCCAGCCGAGGGGGATCAAACAATGAGCAGTTCTTC.

This chain joins TRBV7-2 and TRBJ1-6; D unresolved. Looked up from germline, CDR1 is SGHTA and CDR2 is FQGNSA. CDR3 size: 14 residues. Trimming left V 1 base short and J 6 bases short, with 7 bases between. CDR3 DNA: TGTGCCAGCAGCTTAGGGCGGGGTAATTCACCCCTCCACTTT. It is translated as CASSLGRGNSPLHF.

This rearrangement joins TRBV5-4 to TRBJ1-4; 11 nucleotides match TRBD1. CDR3 length equals 17 residues. With V trimmed by 3 bases and J by 7 bases, 11 bases remained unmatched. Germline V lookup: CDR1 SGHNT, CDR2 YYREEE (reference sequence). The CDR3 sequence is CASSSGQGAPRAEKLFF. CDR3 bases: TGTGCCAGCAGCTCTGGACAGGGGGCGCCGAGGGCTGAAAAACTGTTTTTT.

This sequence joins TRBV9 and TRBJ2-1; 7 nucleotides line up with TRBD1. The germline V gene has CDR1 SGDLS and CDR2 YYNGEE. CDR3 size: 12 residues. With 0 bases clipped from V and 15 bases from J, the junction kept 6 bases outside the gene matches. The CDR3 reads CASSVAGDRAFF. The DNA for the CDR3 is TGTGCCAGCAGCGTAGCTGGCGACAGGGCGTTCTTC.

The chain uses TRBV9 and TRBJ2-5; D possibly corresponds to TRBD2 (6 bases). V gave up 0 bases and J gave up 4 bases, with 13 bases separating them. Germline V gives CDR1 SGDLS, CDR2 YYNGEE. The CDR3 is 15 amino acids. The DNA of the CDR3 is TGTGCCAGCAGCGTAGGGGACTTCCCTTTAGAGACCCAGTACTTC. Translated: CASSVGDFPLETQYF.